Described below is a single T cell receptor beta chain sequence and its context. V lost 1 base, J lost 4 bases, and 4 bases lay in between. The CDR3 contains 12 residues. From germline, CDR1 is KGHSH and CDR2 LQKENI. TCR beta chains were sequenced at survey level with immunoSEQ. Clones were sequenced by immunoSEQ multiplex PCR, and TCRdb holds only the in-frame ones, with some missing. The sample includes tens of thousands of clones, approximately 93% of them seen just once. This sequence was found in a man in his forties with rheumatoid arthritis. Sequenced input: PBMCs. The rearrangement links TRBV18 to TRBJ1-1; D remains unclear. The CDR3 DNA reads TGTGCCAGCTCACCACACGGCACTGAAGCTTTCTTT. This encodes CASSPHGTEAFF. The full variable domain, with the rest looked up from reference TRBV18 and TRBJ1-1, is NAGVMQNPRHLVRRRGQEARLRCSPMKGHSHVYWYRQLPEEGLKFMVYLQKENIIDESGMPKERFSAEFPKEGPSILRIQQVVRGDSAAYFCASSPHGTEAFFGQGTRLTVV.